This T cell receptor (beta chain) was retrieved from a study of Ad26.COV2.S vaccination and SARS-CoV-2 variants. Overall study context: Donor was assigned to the Ad26.COV2.S arm of trial COV1001. Dosing was one shot or two shots 56 days apart. The study, taken as a whole, reports: Compared with placebo recipients, vaccine recipients had higher spike-specific TCR breadth.

Method: immunoSEQ multiplex PCR; TCRdb's copy keeps in-frame clones and lacks some. The sample consists of some 350,000 clones, 70% to 90% of them appearing once. A word on this clone: The antigen is unknown.

The treatment denotes: 15 to 20 received Ad26.COV2.S at low or high dose, single or two shots; about 5 received placebo; per-sample allocation not given. The investigators took samples on day 63 after the first vaccine or placebo injection. The clonotype originates from a person between 18 and 65 years old who received the Ad26.COV2.S COVID-19 vaccine or a placebo. The sequencing here drew on peripheral blood, taken in a trial of Ad26.COV2.S vaccine versus placebo.

The CDR3 here is CASRGSVSGRYTF. The CDR3 DNA sequence: TGTGCCAGCAGAGGTAGTGTATCGGGGAGGTACACCTTC. The chain employs TRBV2 and TRBJ1-2; D remains ambiguous. V shed 6 bases and J shed 11 bases, with 19 bases lying between them. Germline CDR1 is SNHLY and CDR2 is FYNNEI. This CDR3 spans 13 amino acids.